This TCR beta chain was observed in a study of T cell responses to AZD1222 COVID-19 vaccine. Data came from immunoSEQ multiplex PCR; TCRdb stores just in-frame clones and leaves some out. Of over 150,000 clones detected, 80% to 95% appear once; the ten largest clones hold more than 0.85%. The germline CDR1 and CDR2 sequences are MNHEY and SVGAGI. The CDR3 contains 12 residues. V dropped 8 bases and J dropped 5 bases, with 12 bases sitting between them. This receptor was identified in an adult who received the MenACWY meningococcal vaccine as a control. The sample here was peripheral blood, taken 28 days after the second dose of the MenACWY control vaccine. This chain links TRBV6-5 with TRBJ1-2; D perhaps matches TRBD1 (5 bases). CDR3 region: CASGREYYGYTF. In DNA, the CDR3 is TGTGCCAGCGGCAGGGAATATTATGGCTACACCTTC.